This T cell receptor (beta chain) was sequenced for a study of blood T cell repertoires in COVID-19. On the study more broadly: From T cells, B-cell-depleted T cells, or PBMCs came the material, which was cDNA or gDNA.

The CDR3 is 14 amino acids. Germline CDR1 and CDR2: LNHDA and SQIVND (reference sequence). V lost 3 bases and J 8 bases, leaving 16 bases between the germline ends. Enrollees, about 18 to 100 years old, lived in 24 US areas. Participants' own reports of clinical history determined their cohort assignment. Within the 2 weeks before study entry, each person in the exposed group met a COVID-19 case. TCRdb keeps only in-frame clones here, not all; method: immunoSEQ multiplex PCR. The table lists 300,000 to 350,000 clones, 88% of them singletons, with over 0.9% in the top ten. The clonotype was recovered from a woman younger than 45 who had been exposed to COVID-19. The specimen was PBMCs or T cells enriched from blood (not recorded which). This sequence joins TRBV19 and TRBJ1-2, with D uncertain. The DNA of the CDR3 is TGTGCCAGTAGTATCGAGGTCGCGGTGAAAGGCTACACCTTC. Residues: CASSIEVAVKGYTF.